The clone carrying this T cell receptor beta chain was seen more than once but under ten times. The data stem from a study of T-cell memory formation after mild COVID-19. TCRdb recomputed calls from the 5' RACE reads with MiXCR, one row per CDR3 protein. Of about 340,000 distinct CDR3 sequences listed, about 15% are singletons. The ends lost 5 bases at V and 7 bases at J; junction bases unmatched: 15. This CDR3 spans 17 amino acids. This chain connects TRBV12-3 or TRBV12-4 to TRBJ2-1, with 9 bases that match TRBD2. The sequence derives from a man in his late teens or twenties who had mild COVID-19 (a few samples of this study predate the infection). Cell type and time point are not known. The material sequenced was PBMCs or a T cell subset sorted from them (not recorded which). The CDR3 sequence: CASSTPGGSGGRNEQFF. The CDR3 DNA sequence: TGTGCCAGCAGTACACCGGGGGGAAGCGGGGGGCGAAATGAGCAGTTCTTC.